A selection of T cell receptor beta chains follows, all from one sample in a study of post-analysis software for immune sequencing data. TCRdb analysed the PCR reads with MiXCR anew, one entry per CDR3 protein. The top ten clones hold 1.5% to 2% of a sample with fewer than 700,000 distinct CDR3 sequences, roughly 45% of them seen once. The sample comprised blood. Receptors originate from a girl aged 5 to 17 with multiple sclerosis. Each CDR3 is given with its conserved first and last residue. D genes are given only for firm matches. A clone size is listed for some rows: how often the clone was seen (once, few, many), or a class if it is expanded.

v_call,clone_size,d_call,j_call,cdr3_aa,cdr3_nt
TRBV12-3/TRBV12-4,few,TRBD2,TRBJ2-1,CASSLAGTSGIYNEQFF,TGTGCCAGCAGTTTAGCCGGGACTAGCGGTATCTACAATGAGCAGTTCTTC
TRBV5-1,few,TRBD1,TRBJ1-2,CASSFQGQGAHGYTF,TGCGCCAGCAGCTTTCAGGGACAGGGGGCGCATGGCTACACCTTC
TRBV3-1,.,.,TRBJ2-1,CASSRETSNEQFF,TGTGCCAGCAGCAGGGAAACGAGCAATGAGCAGTTCTTC
TRBV5-1,few,.,TRBJ2-1,CASSWRLVDEQFF,TGCGCCAGCAGCTGGAGACTAGTCGATGAGCAGTTCTTC
TRBV7-2,.,.,TRBJ1-6,CASSRDSPLHF,TGTGCCAGCAGCAGGGATTCACCCCTCCACTTT
TRBV5-5,.,.,TRBJ1-2,CASNLDSNYGYTF,TGTGCCAGCAACTTGGACAGTAACTATGGCTACACCTTC
TRBV12-3/TRBV12-4,few,.,TRBJ2-3,CASLFLGLDTQYF,TGTGCCAGCTTGTTTCTGGGATTAGATACGCAGTATTTT
TRBV29-1,.,TRBD1,TRBJ2-7,CSASGTGGSEQYF,TGCAGCGCTTCCGGGACAGGGGGCAGCGAGCAGTACTTC
TRBV24-1,few,.,TRBJ2-3,CATSAPEAGGTDTQYF,TGTGCCACCAGTGCCCCTGAGGCCGGCGGCACAGATACGCAGTATTTT
TRBV5-1,.,TRBD2,TRBJ2-3,CASSLIAGASDTQYF,TGCGCCAGCAGCTTGATTGCGGGAGCCTCAGATACGCAGTATTTT
TRBV5-1,.,.,TRBJ2-7,CASSPRRQSYEQYF,TGCGCCAGCAGCCCACGACGCCAATCCTACGAGCAGTACTTC
TRBV29-1,.,TRBD1,TRBJ1-1,CSVIVPGQVAEAFF,TGCAGCGTTATAGTCCCGGGACAGGTTGCTGAAGCTTTCTTT
TRBV12-3/TRBV12-4,.,.,TRBJ1-6,CASSFGGGLSPLHF,TGTGCCAGCAGTTTCGGGGGAGGGCTGTCACCCCTCCACTTT
TRBV9,few,TRBD1,TRBJ2-1,CASSVLDRANEQFF,TGTGCCAGCAGCGTATTAGACAGGGCAAATGAGCAGTTCTTC
TRBV20-1,.,TRBD2,TRBJ2-7,CSAQRSNSGGADGSYEQYF,TGCAGTGCCCAGCGGTCGAATAGCGGGGGGGCTGACGGCTCCTACGAGCAGTACTTC
TRBV6-2/TRBV6-3,few,.,TRBJ1-5,CASSYWGYNQPQHF,TGTGCCAGCAGTTACTGGGGGTACAATCAGCCCCAGCATTTT
TRBV29-1,many,.,TRBJ2-7,CSVRGSGSYEQYF,TGCAGCGTTCGGGGGTCGGGGTCTTACGAGCAGTACTTC
TRBV7-8,.,.,TRBJ2-7,CASSFLDEQYF,TGTGCCAGCAGCTTTCTCGACGAGCAGTACTTC
TRBV3-1,.,TRBD1,TRBJ2-7,CASSPTPGTGGYEQYF,TGTGCCAGCAGCCCCACACCCGGGACAGGGGGGTACGAGCAGTACTTC
TRBV3-1,.,.,TRBJ2-1,CASSQLGRGQGNEQFF,TGTGCCAGCAGCCAATTGGGACGGGGACAAGGCAATGAGCAGTTCTTC
TRBV6-5,.,TRBD1,TRBJ2-7,CASSYAGTGGYEQYF,TGTGCCAGCAGTTACGCGGGAACAGGGGGATACGAGCAGTACTTC
TRBV12-3/TRBV12-4,few,TRBD1,TRBJ1-2,CASSSTGGIGLGYGYTF,TGTGCCAGCAGTTCTACAGGGGGCATTGGCTTGGGCTATGGCTACACCTTC
TRBV12-3/TRBV12-4,.,.,TRBJ1-2,CASSSQVPLGYTF,TGTGCCAGCAGTTCACAGGTTCCTCTGGGCTACACCTTC
TRBV3-1,few,TRBD2,TRBJ2-1,CASSQRAGVGERGRTYNEQFF,TGTGCCAGCAGCCAAAGGGCCGGGGTTGGGGAGCGGGGGCGAACGTACAATGAGCAGTTCTTC
TRBV6-1,once,TRBD1,TRBJ2-3,CASSADRAPDTQYF,TGTGCCAGCAGCGCCGACAGGGCTCCAGATACGCAGTATTTT
TRBV4-1,.,TRBD2,TRBJ2-5,CASSQGPTSGRAETQYF,TGCGCCAGCAGCCAAGGTCCGACTAGCGGGAGGGCCGAGACCCAGTACTTC
TRBV7-6,.,.,TRBJ2-1,CASSLAGWGGDYNEQFF,TGTGCCAGCAGCTTAGCTGGGTGGGGCGGGGACTACAATGAGCAGTTCTTC
TRBV6-5,.,.,TRBJ1-2,CASSSGAYGYTF,TGTGCCAGCAGTTCTGGGGCCTATGGCTACACCTTC